This T cell receptor (beta chain) was documented in a study of cytomegalovirus exposure and HLA in healthy donors. The CDR3 has 14 amino acids. Germline loops: CDR1 MNHEY, CDR2 SVGAGI. The ends lost 6 bases at V and 4 bases at J; junction bases unmatched: 5. The study's findings and limits: It was confirmed in vitro that a few of the CMV-associated chains were specific for CMV antigens. TCR beta chains numbering roughly 150 were designated cytomegalovirus-associated. Rare TCR sequences dominated, though some public TCRs recurred in many donors.

Turning to this clone: Its cognate antigen is unknown.

These donors were members of the 120-subject validation cohort, a group separate from the approximately 670-subject first cohort. Here immunoSEQ multiplex PCR was the method, and the copy in TCRdb shows in-frame clones only, minus some. The repertoire has 220,000 or so clones, 80% to 85% of them found once; the top ten carry about an eighth. The chain couples TRBV6-5 to TRBJ1-2, with 10 bases identical to TRBD1. This receptor was taken from a woman in her twenties or thirties in good health and CMV-seropositive. The sample taken for sequencing was PBMCs. CDR3 loop: CASSLGDRGYGYTF. CDR3 DNA sequence: TGTGCCAGCAGCCTAGGGGACAGGGGCTATGGCTACACCTTC.